Below, 30 T cell receptor beta chains from the same sample are listed, as sequenced in a study of blood T cell repertoires in COVID-19. Assay: immunoSEQ multiplex PCR; the TCRdb copy retains only in-frame clones and omits some. This sample has some 250,000 clones; approximately 83% occur once, and the top ten carry around 1.8%. The sample taken for sequencing was PBMCs or T cells enriched from blood (not recorded which). These receptors were obtained from a woman between 45 and 60 years old who had recovered from COVID-19.

This clone has only one observation. V gene TRBV18 combines with J gene TRBJ2-2; 9 bases match TRBD2. The V and J ends lost 6 bases and 0 bases, in that order; junction bases with no gene match: 17. This CDR3 contains 20 residues. Germline V gives CDR1 KGHSH, CDR2 LQKENI. CDR3 amino acids: CASSQLAQGLAVTNTGELFF. The CDR3 DNA is TGTGCCAGCTCGCAACTGGCACAGGGACTAGCTGTTACGAACACCGGGGAGCTGTTTTTT.

This clone was seen a handful of times. This specimen includes other DNA sequences encoding the same CDR3. The V gene is TRBV5-1, the J gene TRBJ2-7, with 8 bases matching TRBD1. The CDR3 is 14 residues long. The J segment lost 4 bases and the V segment lost 4 bases, leaving 7 bases of the junction unmatched. The V gene's germline CDR1 is SGHRS and CDR2 YFSETQ. CDR3 coding DNA: TGCGCCAGCAGCCTTACAGGGGGAGTTTACGAGCAGTACTTC. Its protein is CASSLTGGVYEQYF.

The chain combines TRBV7-2 with TRBJ1-4, with 8 nucleotides matching TRBD1. From germline, CDR1 is SGHTA and CDR2 FQGNSA. The CDR3 length is 16 residues. With 5 bases clipped from V and 0 bases from J, the junction kept 5 bases outside the gene matches. The CDR3 loop is CASSPQTGATNEKLFF. The CDR3 DNA sequence: TGTGCCAGCAGCCCCCAGACAGGGGCAACTAATGAAAAACTGTTTTTT.

This clone was seen a single time. This chain joins TRBV5-1 and TRBJ1-1; the match to TRBD1 covers 8 bases. After removal of 3 bases from V and 2 bases from J, the junction contained 9 bases not matched to a gene. Germline V CDR1 and CDR2: SGHRS, YFSETQ. There are 16 residues in the CDR3. The CDR3 bases are TGCGCCAGCAGCTGGCTCCCCGGACAGGGAAACACTGAAGCTTTCTTT. Its translation is CASSWLPGQGNTEAFF.

This clone was found once. This chain uses TRBV7-9 with TRBJ1-2, with 7 bases fitting TRBD1. V lost 5 bases, J lost 3 bases, and 3 bases stayed unmatched. This CDR3 has 13 residues. CDR1 and CDR2 from the germline V gene are SEHNR and FQNEAQ (reference sequence). The CDR3 sequence: CASSRQGDYGYTF. The CDR3 DNA is TGTGCCAGCAGCAGACAGGGTGACTATGGCTACACCTTC.

This sequence joins TRBV6-5 and TRBJ1-3, with 7 bases lining up with TRBD1. V trimming: 2 bases; J trimming: 0 bases; junction bases outside the gene matches: 4. This CDR3 region has 16 residues. Germline CDR1 and CDR2: MNHEY and SVGAGI. CDR3 DNA: TGTGCCAGCAGTTACCAGGGGGTGGTCTCTGGAAACACCATATATTTT. This gives the protein CASSYQGVVSGNTIYF.

V and J are TRBV28 and TRBJ2-7; 10 bases line up with TRBD1. Per germline, CDR1 MDHEN and CDR2 SYDVKM. The CDR3 spans 16 residues. J was trimmed by 1 base and V by 6 bases; bases with no gene match: 9. The CDR3 DNA sequence: TGTGCCAGCAGCCCGGGGGGGGACAGGGGTTCCTACGAGCAGTACTTC. It specifies CASSPGGDRGSYEQYF.

The chain couples TRBV6-5 to TRBJ1-4, with 10 nucleotides matching TRBD1. Germline V gives CDR1 MNHEY, CDR2 SVGAGI. The junction had 6 bases not matched to a gene; V was cut back by 6 bases and J by 8 bases. This CDR3 contains 14 residues. The CDR3 bases are TGTGCCAGCAGCAGGGACAGGGGAGTGGAAAAACTGTTTTTT. Its translation: CASSRDRGVEKLFF.

V and J are TRBV10-3 and TRBJ2-1, with a weak D call TRBD2 (5 bases). The CDR3 loop spans 13 amino acids. V lost 5 bases and J lost 4, with 9 bases in between. The germline V gene has CDR1 ENHRY and CDR2 SYGVKD. CDR3 in DNA: TGTGCCATCAGTCTGGAGCGGTACAATGAGCAGTTCTTC. As protein: CAISLERYNEQFF.

The V gene is TRBV19, the J gene TRBJ2-5; 7 nucleotides line up with TRBD1. Trimming took 3 bases from V and 4 from J; bases not matched to a gene: 8. Germline CDR1 LNHDA, CDR2 SQIVND (reference sequence). This CDR3 region has 15 residues. CDR3 sequence (DNA): TGTGCCAGTAGTATCCGGCAGGGGGTACGAGAGACCCAGTACTTC. This encodes CASSIRQGVRETQYF.

This clone was detected once. This rearrangement joins TRBV28 to TRBJ1-2; 7 bases fit TRBD1. V trimming: 6 bases; J trimming: 4 bases; junction bases outside the gene matches: 2. In germline, CDR1 is MDHEN, CDR2 SYDVKM. This CDR3 has 12 residues. CDR3 loop: CASRGTVYGYTF. The CDR3 DNA reads TGTGCCAGCAGAGGGACAGTCTATGGCTACACCTTC.

The V call is TRBV7-6, the J call TRBJ2-7; 7 nucleotides match TRBD1. Germline CDR1 reads SGHVS; CDR2 reads FNYEAQ. The CDR3 covers 14 residues. The J segment lost 1 base and the V segment lost 4 bases, leaving 4 bases of the junction unmatched. CDR3: CASSYRQGSYEQYF. For the CDR3, the DNA is TGTGCCAGCAGCTACCGACAGGGTTCCTACGAGCAGTACTTC.

This rearrangement joins TRBV14 to TRBJ2-7; tentatively, D is TRBD2 (5 bases). V lost 6 bases and J lost 0, with 12 bases in between. Germline V lookup: CDR1 SGHDN, CDR2 FVKESK. This CDR3 comprises 14 residues. The CDR3 is CASSTLGGSYEQYF. As DNA, the CDR3 is TGTGCCAGCAGTACTCTAGGAGGCTCCTACGAGCAGTACTTC. Full variable domain (remainder filled in from reference TRBV14 and TRBJ2-7): EAGVTQFPSHSVIEKGQTVTLRCDPISGHDNLYWYRRVMGKEIKFLLHFVKESKQDESGMPNNRFLAERTGGTYSTLKVQPAELEDSGVYFCASSTLGGSYEQYFGPGTRLTVT.

The chain couples TRBV11-2 to TRBJ2-7, with a weak D call TRBD1 (6 bases). Germline V gene sequence: CDR1 SGHAT, CDR2 FQNNGV. The CDR3 spans 13 residues. Trimming shortened V by 5 bases and J by 4 bases, and 12 bases separated the two germline ends. The CDR3 DNA is TGTGCCAGCAGCACCGGGACACTTTACGAGCAGTACTTC. Translation gives CASSTGTLYEQYF.

V is TRBV7-8 and J is TRBJ2-7, with D hard to call. V lost 5 bases and J 2 bases, leaving 7 bases between the germline ends. The CDR3 contains 12 residues. CDR1 SGHVS and CDR2 FQNEAQ come from the germline V gene. The CDR3 here is CASSPHTYEQYF. The DNA for the CDR3 is TGTGCCAGCAGCCCGCACACCTACGAGCAGTACTTC.

This chain uses TRBV11-1 with TRBJ1-4; D call uncertain. V was clipped by 4 bases and J by 0 bases, with 9 bases between them. Germline values: CDR1 SGHAT, CDR2 FQDESV (reference sequence). This CDR3 has 15 residues. In DNA form, the CDR3 reads TGTGCCAGCAGCTCAGAACCCTCAACTAATGAAAAACTGTTTTTT. Its protein product is CASSSEPSTNEKLFF.

The rearrangement joins TRBV28 to TRBJ1-1; possibly TRBD1 for D (6 bases). Germline loops: CDR1 MDHEN, CDR2 SYDVKM. This CDR3 spans 16 amino acids. Deletions cut 4 bases from V and 4 bases from J, with 19 bases between. As DNA, the CDR3 is TGTGCCAGCAGTTCATTCATGCGGGGGCGAGTCACTGAAGCTTTCTTT. This gives the protein CASSSFMRGRVTEAFF.

This chain joins TRBV19 and TRBJ1-5; D is ambiguous. Trimming pared 5 bases from V and 3 bases from J, leaving 14 bases between. The V gene's germline CDR1 is LNHDA and CDR2 SQIVND (reference sequence). CDR3 length equals 15 residues. The CDR3 coding sequence is TGTGCCAGTAGTTCTTGGGGAGGGTACAATCAGCCCCAGCATTTT. Protein sequence: CASSSWGGYNQPQHF.

The V gene is TRBV28, the J gene TRBJ2-1; 10 bases line up with TRBD2. V shed 6 bases, J shed 1 base, and the junction held 3 bases outside the gene matches. The germline CDR1 and CDR2 sequences are MDHEN and SYDVKM. The CDR3 extends over 15 amino acids. CDR3 region: CASSWTSGSYNEQFF. Written as DNA, the CDR3 is TGTGCCAGCAGCTGGACTAGCGGTTCCTACAATGAGCAGTTCTTC.

This clone showed up just a few times. The rearrangement joins TRBV2 to TRBJ1-4; TRBD1 matches at 7 bases. The CDR3 consists of 14 residues. V dropped 5 bases and J dropped 4; count of bases not matched to a gene: 4. Germline CDR1 reads SNHLY; CDR2 reads FYNNEI. Here the CDR3 DNA reads TGTGCCAGCAGTAGGGACAGAAGTAATGAAAAACTGTTTTTT. It translates to CASSRDRSNEKLFF. Filled out from reference TRBV2 and TRBJ1-4, the complete variable domain reads EPEVTQTPSHQVTQMGQEVILRCVPISNHLYFYWYRQILGQKVEFLVSFYNNEISEKSEIFDDQFSVERPDGSNFTLKIRSTKLEDSAMYFCASSRDRSNEKLFFGSGTQLSVL.

This clone was counted once. The chain's CDR3 is CASSLLANQPQHF. The CDR3, as DNA: TGTGCCAGCAGTTTATTGGCTAATCAGCCCCAGCATTTT. V usage is TRBV28 and J usage is TRBJ1-5; the D is unclear. The CDR3 has 13 residues. The germline CDR1 and CDR2 sequences are MDHEN and SYDVKM. Trimming pared 1 base from V and 4 bases from J, leaving 5 bases between.

Here the CDR3 reads CASSISAGYNEQFF. The CDR3 nucleotides are TGTGCCAGTAGTATCTCAGCGGGCTACAATGAGCAGTTCTTC. J is TRBJ2-1 and V is TRBV19; TRBD2 might be the D (6 bases). Germline CDR1 is LNHDA and CDR2 is SQIVND (reference sequence). The CDR3 is 14 residues long. The V end lost 3 bases, the J end lost 3 bases, and 9 bases lay between the germline ends.

The chain joins TRBV25-1 to TRBJ1-4; 7 bases map to TRBD1. Germline V gene lookup returns CDR1 MGHDK and CDR2 SYGVNS. The CDR3 covers 14 residues. Trimming took 1 base from V and 6 from J; bases not matched to a gene: 2. CDR3 DNA: TGTGCCAGCAGTGAATTAACAGGGGATGAAAAACTGTTTTTT. It yields the protein CASSELTGDEKLFF.

In DNA form, the CDR3 reads TGTGCCAGCAGCCCCGGGGGGTCTGGGGCCAACGTCCTGACTTTC. Protein sequence: CASSPGGSGANVLTF. The rearrangement joins TRBV11-3 to TRBJ2-6; 7 bases align to TRBD2. The CDR3 spans 15 residues. Germline CDR1 and CDR2: SGHNT and YENEEA. Trimming took 5 bases from V and 1 from J; bases not matched to a gene: 2.

This clone was observed once. This rearrangement joins TRBV28 to TRBJ1-1, with D possibly matching TRBD1 (6 bases). V gave up 3 bases and J gave up 3 bases, with 14 bases separating them. Germline V gene sequence: CDR1 MDHEN, CDR2 SYDVKM. This CDR3 is 15 amino acids long. The CDR3 loop is CASSFVQGQDTEAFF. The CDR3 nucleotides are TGTGCCAGCAGTTTCGTACAGGGACAAGACACTGAAGCTTTCTTT.

CDR3: CASNQANYGYTF. CDR3 nucleotide sequence: TGTGCCAGCAACCAGGCTAACTATGGCTACACCTTC. V and J are TRBV28 and TRBJ1-2, with D hard to call. Trimming shortened V by 7 bases and J by 0 bases, and 6 bases separated the two germline ends. Germline V gene sequence: CDR1 MDHEN, CDR2 SYDVKM. This CDR3 contains 12 residues.

The CDR3 reads CASSQGGGSSYNEQFF. The CDR3 nucleotides read TGTGCCAGCAGCCAGGGTGGCGGGAGCTCCTACAATGAGCAGTTCTTC. The chain uses TRBV5-4 and TRBJ2-1, with 7 bases lining up with TRBD2. Per germline, CDR1 SGHNT and CDR2 YYREEE (reference sequence). The CDR3 sequence is 16 residues long. Trimming took 4 bases from V and 0 from J; bases not matched to a gene: 7.

This chain joins TRBV6-5 and TRBJ2-7; a weak D match, TRBD1 (6 bases). Trimming stripped 0 bases from V and 4 bases from J, with 10 bases between. Germline values: CDR1 MNHEY, CDR2 SVGAGI. The CDR3 covers 14 residues. CDR3 in DNA: TGTGCCAGCAGTTACTCTGCAGGGGAATACGAGCAGTACTTC. Its translation: CASSYSAGEYEQYF.

This rearrangement joins TRBV18 to TRBJ1-1, with 8 bases fitting TRBD1. The V gene's germline CDR1 is KGHSH and CDR2 LQKENI. The CDR3 is 12 amino acids. J lost 7 bases, V lost 2 bases, and 0 bases had no gene match. The CDR3 sequence is CASSPGQGEAFF. The CDR3 nucleotides read TGTGCCAGCTCACCAGGACAGGGTGAAGCTTTCTTT.

The chain couples TRBV12-5 to TRBJ2-1, with 8 bases identical to TRBD2. Trimming at V came to 0 bases and at J to 6 bases, leaving 10 bases not matched to a gene. Germline V CDR1 and CDR2: LGHNT, FRNRAP. The CDR3 loop spans 17 amino acids. The CDR3 sequence is CASGLVRAGDWVNEQFF. In nucleotides, the CDR3 is TGTGCTAGTGGTTTGGTACGAGCGGGAGATTGGGTCAATGAGCAGTTCTTC.